This passage covers 9 T cell receptor beta chains from one sample sequenced in a study of radiation and T cells in renal cell carcinoma. Time point given: blood 2 weeks post-SBRT. Regarding treatment: 15 Gy SBRT to primary tumor, nephrectomy 4 weeks later. Generated by immunoSEQ multiplex PCR, the TCRdb table keeps only in-frame clones and is missing some. This table holds 70,000 or so clones, over 80% found once. The starting material was blood, obtained from a patient whose treatment included radiotherapy and nephrectomy. These receptors originate from a man in his 60s with renal cell carcinoma.

The chain employs TRBV7-4 and TRBJ2-7; D unresolved. V was cut by 9 bases and J by 4 bases, with 19 bases left in between. The V gene's germline CDR1 is SGHVT and CDR2 SQSDAQ. The CDR3 contains 14 residues. CDR3 protein: CARDPWGSLYEQYF. The CDR3 DNA reads TGTGCCAGGGACCCCTGGGGTTCCCTTTACGAGCAGTACTTC.

The rearrangement uses TRBV7-2 and TRBJ2-5; 12 positions agree with TRBD2. CDR3 length: 15 amino acids. Per the germline V gene, CDR1 is SGHTA and CDR2 is FQGNSA. V dropped 5 bases and J dropped 11; count of bases not matched to a gene: 12. CDR3 sequence: CASSLRLAGAREQYF. CDR3 nucleotide sequence: TGTGCCAGCAGCCTGAGACTAGCGGGAGCTCGAGAGCAGTACTTC.

The chain recombines TRBV15 with TRBJ1-1; 8 bases map to TRBD1. J was trimmed by 4 bases and V by 4 bases; bases with no gene match: 8. The length of the CDR3 is 15 residues. CDR1 LNHNV and CDR2 YYDKDF come from the germline V gene (reference sequence). CDR3 sequence (DNA): TGTGCCACCAGCATTCGGACAGGGTGGGGCACTGAAGCTTTCTTT. Translating gives CATSIRTGWGTEAFF.

The chain uses TRBV6-1 and TRBJ2-5; 8 nucleotides align to TRBD2. V shed 5 bases and J 3 bases; nucleotides not matched to a gene: 2. The germline V gene encodes CDR1 MNHNS and CDR2 SASEGT. This CDR3 comprises 13 residues. The CDR3 DNA reads as TGTGCCAGCAGTTATAGCGGGAAAGAGACCCAGTACTTC. Encoded protein: CASSYSGKETQYF.

The chain joins TRBV28 to TRBJ1-4; possible D gene TRBD1, 5 bases. In germline, CDR1 is MDHEN, CDR2 SYDVKM. The CDR3 runs to 16 residues. V shed 6 bases and J shed 4 bases, with 18 bases lying between them. The CDR3 protein is CASSPALGGGNEKLFF. In DNA, the CDR3 is TGTGCCAGCAGCCCCGCCCTCGGGGGAGGTAATGAAAAACTGTTTTTT.

The sample holds one count of this clone. This chain links TRBV4-1 with TRBJ2-2; 11 nucleotides match TRBD2. This CDR3 region has 17 residues. The germline gives CDR1 MGHRA, CDR2 YSYEKL. V trimming: 1 base; J trimming: 4 bases; junction bases outside the gene matches: 5. The CDR3 reads CASSQVAGGPITGELFF. The CDR3 coding sequence is TGCGCCAGCAGCCAAGTAGCGGGAGGGCCTATCACCGGGGAGCTGTTTTTT.

J is TRBJ2-7 and V is TRBV7-9, with 10 bases identical to TRBD1. The CDR3 is 13 residues long. Germline V CDR1 and CDR2: SEHNR, FQNEAQ (reference sequence). Trimming took 2 bases from V and 6 from J; bases not matched to a gene: 1. The CDR3 reads CASSLRQGAEQYF. In DNA form, the CDR3 reads TGTGCCAGCAGCTTACGACAGGGGGCCGAGCAGTACTTC.

The V and J genes are TRBV28 and TRBJ2-5; D could derive from TRBD1 or TRBD2 (5 bases each). The CDR3 extends over 14 amino acids. Trimming stripped 2 bases from V and 6 bases from J, with 13 bases between. Germline V lookup: CDR1 MDHEN, CDR2 SYDVKM. In nucleotides, the CDR3 is TGTGCCAGCAGTTTACCAGGGAGCACGCAGACCCAGTACTTC. Translating it yields CASSLPGSTQTQYF.

This clone was observed a handful of times. The chain joins TRBV16 to TRBJ2-7; D call uncertain. CDR3 length: 11 residues. CDR1 and CDR2 from the germline V gene are KGHSY and FQNENV. V lost 3 bases, J lost 4 bases, and 4 bases lay in between. In DNA form, the CDR3 reads TGTGCCAGCAGCCAGTTTTACGAGCAGTACTTC. Translating gives CASSQFYEQYF.